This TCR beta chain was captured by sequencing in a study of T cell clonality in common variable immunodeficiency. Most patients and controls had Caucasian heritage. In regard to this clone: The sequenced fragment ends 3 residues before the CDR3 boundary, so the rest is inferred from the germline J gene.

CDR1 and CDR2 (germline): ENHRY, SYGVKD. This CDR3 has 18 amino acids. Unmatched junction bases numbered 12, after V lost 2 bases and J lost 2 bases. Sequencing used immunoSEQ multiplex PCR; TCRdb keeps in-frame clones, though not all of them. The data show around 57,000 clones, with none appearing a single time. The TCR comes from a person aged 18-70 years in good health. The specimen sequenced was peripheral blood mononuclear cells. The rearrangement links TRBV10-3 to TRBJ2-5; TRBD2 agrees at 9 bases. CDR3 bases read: TGTGCCATCAGTGAGAGTGGTTTGGTAGCGGGAGTACAAGAGACC. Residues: CAISESGLVAGVQET. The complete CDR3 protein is CAISESGLVAGVQETQYF.